Listed below are T cell receptor beta chains from one sample, sequenced in a study of human T cells and chemical hapten exposure. In TCRdb, the RACE reads were re-called with MiXCR into one record per CDR3 protein. The sample has about 69,000 distinct CDR3 sequences, 10% seen once. The sample consisted of whole blood, taken in connection with sensitization to the hapten diphenylcyclopropenone (DPC). These TCRs come from a woman aged 45-59 years with alopecia areata. Some clones in this sample may be carry-over from other donors' samples. The CDR3 runs from the conserved cysteine through the conserved F or W. A D gene is named only where the DNA matches it firmly. Some rows mark clone size as missing; the rest say once, few, many or name a class of expanded clone.

TRBV5-6,.,many,TRBJ2-2,CASSFQRHTGELFF,TGTGCCAGCAGCTTTCAACGACACACCGGGGAGCTGTTTTTT
TRBV3-1,TRBD1,few,TRBJ2-7,CASSRTPGGGEQYF,TGTGCCAGCAGCCGTACCCCAGGGGGCGGAGAGCAGTACTTC
TRBV12-3/TRBV12-4,TRBD2,many,TRBJ2-1,CASSRLAEDNEQFF,TGTGCCAGCAGTAGACTAGCGGAAGACAATGAGCAGTTCTTC
TRBV20-1,.,.,TRBJ2-7,CSARDAYSYEQYF,TGCAGTGCCCGGGACGCGTATTCCTACGAGCAGTACTTC
TRBV4-2,.,.,TRBJ1-3,CASSTSGNTIYF,TGTGCCAGCAGTACCTCTGGAAACACCATATATTTT
TRBV18,.,.,TRBJ2-2,CASSPNLGTTTGELFF,TGTGCCAGCTCACCCAATCTGGGCACCACCACCGGGGAGCTGTTTTTT
TRBV29-1,TRBD2,few,TRBJ2-2,CSVHGTSGSSKGGELFF,TGCAGCGTTCATGGGACTAGCGGGAGTTCGAAAGGCGGGGAGCTGTTTTTT
TRBV6-5,.,.,TRBJ1-3,CASSNLMDTIYF,TGTGCCAGCAGCAATCTTATGGACACCATATATTTT
TRBV5-6,TRBD1,.,TRBJ2-7,CVSSPGQWRRDEQYF,TGTGTCAGCAGCCCGGGACAGTGGAGAAGAGACGAGCAGTACTTC
TRBV19,.,.,TRBJ1-1,CASNPLQVGNTEAFF,TGTGCCAGTAACCCCCTCCAGGTCGGAAACACTGAAGCTTTCTTT
TRBV4-2,.,many,TRBJ1-5,CASSQDLAFQPQHF,TGTGCCAGCAGCCAAGATCTAGCCTTTCAGCCCCAGCATTTT
TRBV15,.,many,TRBJ2-3,CATSRDLWIRGEADTQYF,TGTGCCACCAGCAGAGATCTCTGGATTAGGGGGGAGGCTGATACGCAGTATTTT
TRBV6-5,.,many,TRBJ1-1,CASSVTENTEAFF,TGTGCCAGCAGCGTGACAGAGAACACTGAAGCTTTCTTT
TRBV3-1,.,.,TRBJ2-4,CASSYTGFYIQYF,TGTGCCAGCAGCTACACAGGATTCTACATTCAGTACTTC
TRBV11-3,.,few,TRBJ2-7,CASSLGRGGPYEQYF,TGTGCCAGCAGCTTAGGGAGGGGAGGTCCCTACGAGCAGTACTTC
TRBV29-1,.,many,TRBJ2-1,CSAGTQAYNEQFF,TGCAGCGCCGGGACCCAGGCCTACAATGAGCAGTTCTTC
TRBV6-5,.,many,TRBJ1-1,CASSYFDGEAFF,TGTGCCAGCAGTTATTTCGACGGTGAAGCTTTCTTT
TRBV6-5,.,.,TRBJ2-2,CASRPQGPTGELFF,TGTGCCAGCAGGCCACAGGGACCCACCGGGGAGCTGTTTTTT
TRBV5-1,.,few,TRBJ1-3,CASKGVTSGNTIYF,TGCGCCAGCAAGGGGGTAACCTCTGGAAACACCATATATTTT
TRBV6-5,TRBD2,few,TRBJ2-7,CASSLGLAFLYEQYF,TGTGCCAGCAGTTTAGGACTAGCGTTCCTCTACGAGCAGTACTTC
TRBV25-1,.,.,TRBJ1-1,CASSEGGMNTEAFF,TGTGCCAGCAGTGAAGGGGGCATGAACACTGAAGCTTTCTTT
TRBV19,TRBD1,many,TRBJ2-2,CASSTSGQGTGELFF,TGTGCCAGTAGTACCTCGGGACAGGGCACCGGGGAGCTGTTTTTT
TRBV5-8,.,many,TRBJ2-1,CASSPQGNEQFF,TGTGCCAGCAGCCCGCAGGGGAATGAGCAGTTCTTC
TRBV6-1,TRBD1,many,TRBJ2-5,CASSELATGAGLNYKTQYF,TGTGCCAGCAGTGAACTCGCAACAGGGGCGGGCCTCAACTACAAGACCCAGTACTTC
TRBV30,TRBD2,.,TRBJ2-2,CACQSGGYAGVTGELFF,TGTGCCTGTCAGAGTGGAGGTTACGCGGGAGTCACCGGGGAGCTGTTTTTT
TRBV7-9,TRBD2,few,TRBJ2-1,CASRPDWLAAYNEQFF,TGTGCCAGCAGACCCGACTGGCTAGCGGCCTACAATGAGCAGTTCTTC
TRBV9,TRBD2,.,TRBJ2-1,CASSPTSASYNEQFF,TGTGCCAGCAGCCCGACTAGCGCATCCTACAATGAGCAGTTCTTC
TRBV4-2,.,.,TRBJ1-3,CASSQDQAVLNTIYF,TGTGCCAGCAGCCAAGATCAGGCAGTTTTAAACACCATATATTTT
TRBV24-1,.,.,TRBJ2-7,CATIDDKEEQYF,TGTGCCACCATTGATGATAAGGAAGAGCAGTACTTC
TRBV3-1,.,few,TRBJ2-1,CASSQDRSILGDEQFF,TGTGCCAGCAGCCAAGACAGGTCCATACTCGGCGATGAGCAGTTCTTC
TRBV7-6,TRBD2,.,TRBJ2-1,CASSLGAAGGVRDEQFF,TGTGCCAGCAGCTTAGGCGCGGCGGGAGGGGTTCGCGATGAGCAGTTCTTC
TRBV28,.,.,TRBJ1-2,CASEAAGGYTF,TGTGCCAGCGAAGCTGCTGGTGGCTACACCTTC
TRBV20-1,.,many,TRBJ1-2,CSARDSRSTSVGYTF,TGCAGTGCTAGAGATTCGAGATCTACCTCTGTTGGCTACACCTTC
TRBV5-5,.,many,TRBJ1-3,CASSLGPTGSGNTIYF,TGTGCCAGCAGCTTGGGGCCCACCGGCTCTGGAAACACCATATATTTT
TRBV9,.,.,TRBJ1-2,CASSAQGQFGNGYTF,TGTGCCAGCAGCGCCCAAGGACAGTTCGGAAATGGCTACACCTTC
TRBV11-2,TRBD2,many,TRBJ2-7,CASSNRRTSGYEQYF,TGTGCCAGCAGCAACAGACGGACTAGCGGGTACGAGCAGTACTTC
TRBV18,.,few,TRBJ1-3,CASSGTRSINSGNTIYF,TGTGCCAGCTCAGGCACCCGTTCGATTAACTCTGGAAACACCATATATTTT
TRBV7-8,.,.,TRBJ1-2,CASSLAPSANYGHTF,TGTGCCAGCAGCTTAGCGCCGTCGGCTAACTATGGACACACCTTC
TRBV18,TRBD1,many,TRBJ2-2,CASSPPTGSTGELFF,TGTGCCAGCTCACCACCGACAGGGAGCACCGGGGAGCTGTTTTTT
TRBV6-5,TRBD1,few,TRBJ2-7,CASSYSPGQGTGEQYF,TGTGCCAGCAGTTACTCGCCGGGACAGGGAACGGGCGAGCAGTACTTC
TRBV20-1,TRBD1,many,TRBJ2-7,CSAHPLTGGYEQYF,TGCAGTGCCCATCCTCTTACAGGGGGCTACGAGCAGTACTTC
TRBV19,TRBD2,many,TRBJ2-3,CASSLVSAGGRKDTQYF,TGTGCCAGTAGCCTGGTTTCGGCGGGAGGAAGGAAAGATACGCAGTATTTT
TRBV4-2,TRBD1,many,TRBJ1-2,CASSQGGTGSYSGYTF,TGTGCCAGCAGCCAAGGAGGGACAGGTTCTTATTCTGGCTACACCTTC
TRBV9,.,.,TRBJ2-6,CASSPTSDASGANVLTF,TGTGCCAGCAGCCCAACTTCGGACGCCTCTGGGGCCAACGTCCTGACTTTC
TRBV28,TRBD1,many,TRBJ1-1,CASIPIDRGAEAFF,TGTGCCAGCATACCGATTGACAGGGGAGCTGAAGCTTTCTTT
TRBV27,.,many,TRBJ1-1,CASSLFRTRGMDTEAFF,TGTGCCAGCAGTTTATTCCGGACTCGCGGGATGGACACTGAAGCTTTCTTT
TRBV19,TRBD2,many,TRBJ2-2,CASSIERLAATQTNTGELFF,TGTGCCAGTAGTATAGAGCGACTAGCGGCAACCCAGACGAACACCGGGGAGCTGTTTTTT
TRBV3-1,.,.,TRBJ1-1,CASSQGGTNLRLQNTEAFF,TGTGCCAGCAGCCAGGGAGGGACGAACTTGCGACTCCAGAACACTGAAGCTTTCTTT
TRBV3-1,.,many,TRBJ1-2,CASSPQITDAYGYTF,TGTGCCAGCAGCCCGCAGATTACTGACGCTTATGGCTACACCTTC
TRBV5-1,.,.,TRBJ1-5,CASSLATGRDQPQHF,TGCGCCAGCAGCTTGGCCACAGGGAGAGACCAGCCCCAGCATTTT
TRBV6-6,TRBD1,many,TRBJ2-3,CACNRGPTDTQYF,TGTGCCTGTAACAGGGGGCCCACAGATACGCAGTATTTT
TRBV5-6,.,.,TRBJ2-3,CASSPEGPTTDTQYF,TGTGCCAGCAGCCCGGAAGGGCCGACCACAGATACGCAGTATTTT
TRBV7-2,.,many,TRBJ1-6,CASSSTGAREALHF,TGTGCCAGCAGCTCGACAGGAGCCCGGGAGGCCCTCCACTTT
TRBV7-8,.,many,TRBJ1-2,CASSFKISSNYGYTF,TGTGCCAGCAGCTTCAAGATCAGCTCTAACTATGGCTACACCTTC
TRBV5-6,.,few,TRBJ1-6,CASSLEDPNSPLHF,TGTGCCAGCAGCTTGGAAGATCCCAATTCACCCCTCCACTTT
TRBV20-1,TRBD2,.,TRBJ2-7,CSAPVRLATNYEQYF,TGCAGTGCCCCTGTACGACTAGCGACGAACTACGAGCAGTACTTC
TRBV6-4,TRBD2,many,TRBJ2-2,CASSGTINTGELFF,TGTGCCAGCTCCGGGACTATCAACACCGGGGAGCTGTTTTTT
TRBV6-2/TRBV6-3,.,.,TRBJ2-7,CASEPNSAYEQYF,TGTGCCAGTGAACCTAATAGCGCCTACGAGCAGTACTTC
TRBV3-1,.,few,TRBJ1-1,CASSQRSRTGNTEAFF,TGTGCCAGCAGCCAAAGATCGCGAACTGGGAACACTGAAGCTTTCTTT
TRBV20-1,TRBD2,many,TRBJ2-1,CSASEPSGRYNEQFF,TGCAGTGCTAGTGAACCCAGCGGGAGATACAATGAGCAGTTCTTC